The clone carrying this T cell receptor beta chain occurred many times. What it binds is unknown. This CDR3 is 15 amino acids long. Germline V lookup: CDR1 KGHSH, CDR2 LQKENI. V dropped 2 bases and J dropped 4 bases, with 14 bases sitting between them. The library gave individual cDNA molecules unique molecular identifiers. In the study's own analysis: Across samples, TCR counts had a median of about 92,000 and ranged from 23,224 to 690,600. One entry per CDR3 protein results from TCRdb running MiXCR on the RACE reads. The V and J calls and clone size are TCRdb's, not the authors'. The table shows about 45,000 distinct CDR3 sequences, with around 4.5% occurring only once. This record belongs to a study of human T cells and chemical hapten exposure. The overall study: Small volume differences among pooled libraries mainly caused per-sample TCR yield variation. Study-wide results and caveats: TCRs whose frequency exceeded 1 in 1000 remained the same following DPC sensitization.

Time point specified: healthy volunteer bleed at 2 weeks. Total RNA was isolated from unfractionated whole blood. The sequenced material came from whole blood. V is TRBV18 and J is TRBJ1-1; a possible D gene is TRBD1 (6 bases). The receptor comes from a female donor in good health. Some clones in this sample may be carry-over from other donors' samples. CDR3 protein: CASSPSGGSSTEAFF. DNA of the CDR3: TGTGCCAGCTCACCATCGGGGGGCTCTAGCACTGAAGCTTTCTTT.